This TCR beta chain was captured in a study of cytomegalovirus exposure and HLA in healthy donors. The V gene lost 7 bases and the J gene lost 2 bases, with 16 bases spanning the gap. This CDR3 region has 14 residues. The germline CDR1 and CDR2 sequences are SGHDT and YYEEEE. In the PCR, 60 Vbeta and 13 Jbeta primers were used. The method was immunoSEQ multiplex PCR; TCRdb's version includes in-frame clones alone and lacks a portion of them. The sample holds around 160,000 clones, nearly 80% seen once. The TCR originated in a middle-aged man in good health and CMV-seropositive. This chain connects TRBV5-6 to TRBJ2-7, with D possibly being TRBD2 (5 bases). Sequencing was performed on PBMCs. For the CDR3, the DNA is TGTGCCAGCCAGGAGGTAGCGACACCCTACGAGCAGTACTTC. This gives the protein CASQEVATPYEQYF.